This TCR beta chain was sequenced for a study of cytomegalovirus exposure and HLA in healthy donors (dated by TCRdb to 2016 to 2017). With respect to the entire study: According to an earlier analysis of 587 of the donors, 150 million to 200 million T cells yielded 117 million unique TCR beta sequences and around 300 Gb of sequence data. An early release that covered roughly 600 HLA-typed donors contained approximately 300 gigabases of sequencing data and 65 million to 100 million unique TCR sequences. Among the approximately 400 genotyped donors, around 81% belonged to the genetic ancestry cluster associated with self-reported Caucasian donors. The study was designed to test whether signatures of past pathogen exposure could be identified by cataloging public T cell receptors. The study profiled the T cell repertoires of under 700 subjects by immunosequencing and related them to cytomegalovirus serostatus. A separate validation cohort of roughly 130 different subjects was used in addition to the roughly 700-subject first cohort. To predict cytomegalovirus infection status, the study combined high-throughput TCR immunosequencing, statistical association of individual TCRs with disease status, and machine learning. In a later analysis, previously published TCR beta repertoires from fewer than 750 donors were re-analyzed and high-resolution HLA genotyping was added so that TCR occurrence patterns could be studied. In the later analysis, no new phenotypic data were used to find candidate immune exposures; instead, reliance was placed on TCR beta sequences and their occurrence across donors. An earlier analysis of some 500 of the donors applied high-throughput TCR beta sequencing to assess whether each TCR beta V gene segment acted as functional or pseudogenic. Alongside the repertoire data, information on donor age, sex, ethnicity and CMV serostatus was compiled. In a later genetic analysis, genome-wide SNP genotypes for 398 of the 666 donors were used, and that subset was treated as a discovery cohort. Every discovery cohort repertoire had been produced on one sequencing platform. Class I and class II HLA loci were covered by the typing at four-digit resolution. The number of typed donors differed by locus: about 629-630 for A, B, C, DRB1 and DQB1; approximately 520 for DQA1; approximately 600 for DPA1; and around 470 for DPB1. Several DR-DQ haplotypes were handled as single units for association and clustering because linkage in the cohort was strong. Among about 360 genotyped donors of the cohort, an average of around 240,000 unique TCR beta nucleotide sequences were sequenced per donor, roughly 20% of them non-productive. Overall study outcomes, separate from this receptor: In this cohort, only TCR beta chains were sequenced, and detectable features were limited by the absence of alpha or paired-chain data. Sequencing depth was assumed to be roughly uniform across donors in the presence/absence analyses, though that assumption may not hold. Broadly in line with IMGT annotations, most TCR beta V segments showed up in productive rearrangements about 87% or about 30% of the time in an earlier analysis of approximately 640 of the donors. A later analysis found that TCR association rates varied across HLA loci, with DRB1 alleles showing the most associated TCRs and HLA-C alleles the fewest. CMV serostatus was the only immune exposure information available for the cohort. A total of 150 to 200 TCR beta chains were listed by the study as associated with cytomegalovirus. In a later analysis, 16,951 TCR beta sequences were associated with specific HLA alleles at a false discovery rate of 0.05. The classifier was reported to diagnose cytomegalovirus status with high specificity and sensitivity in both the original and validation cohorts. The authors suggested that the approach could potentially be generalized to other disease states and immunological phenotypes. Most CMV-associated TCR beta chains appeared to be HLA-restricted in a later analysis, and the HLA associations seemed to be driven largely by CMV exposure. Because the 87-base-pair reads could not distinguish some IMGT-functional V segments, including TRBV6-2 and TRBV6-3, those segments were excluded. A further reported finding was that TCR beta sequences accurately predicted the HLA-A and HLA-B alleles for most subjects in the first cohort. HLA typing was unavailable for some donors at each locus, so association tests used only the typed subset. Correlated functional status among segregating V segments might be attributable to linkage disequilibrium, but an unknown experimental factor could not be ruled out. Because counts were too low, seventeen rarely observed V segments, including chromosome 9 orphons, were left out of the earlier analysis of over 550 of the donors. In vitro tests confirmed that a few of the cytomegalovirus-associated TCR beta chains recognize cytomegalovirus antigens. Across donors, most TCR sequences were observed very rarely, whereas some public TCRs were present in many individuals. An association between a missense DCLRE1C variant and V-gene and J-gene trimming of TCR beta chains was found in a later genetic analysis and replicated in an independent cohort. When HLA alleles, especially DR and DQ, strongly co-occurred, attributing TCR associations to individual alleles was difficult. According to a later genetic analysis, donors in an Asian-associated ancestry cluster had fewer N-insertions in productive TCRs than the roughly 670-donor mean. Several of the top co-occurrence clusters appeared to be linked to parvovirus B19, influenza, CMV and Epstein-Barr virus, according to a later analysis. The sequencing pipeline was judged likely to have produced a cluster of highly shared sequence variants as a technical artifact. A later analysis found that HLA-associated TCR beta chains were more clonally expanded and had lower generation probabilities than equally common non-associated chains.

Library preparation employed the immunoSEQ multiplex PCR assay. A mixture of 60 forward primers for TCR Vbeta segments and 13 reverse primers for TCR Jbeta segments was used in the multiplex PCR. A multiplex PCR assay on genomic DNA amplified the CDR3 region of rearranged TCR beta genes. On the Illumina HiSeq System, the amplified TCR beta libraries were sequenced as 87-base-pair reads. The study's own analysis went as follows. In a later analysis, tens of millions of unique TCR beta chains were counted across the approximately 620 repertoires, and some 10 million of these chains were shared by at least two donors. Raw reads were error-corrected and collapsed into unique sequences by a nearest-neighbor algorithm in which closely related sequences were merged to remove PCR and sequencing errors. V, D and J gene segments were assigned by aligning CDR3 sequences to IMGT reference sequences. For a sequence to be retained, at least a six-nucleotide match to both a V gene segment and a J gene segment was required. Rearrangements were called productive when the CDR3 lacked stop codons and stayed in frame with V and J; all others were non-productive. Following IMGT convention, CDR3 was defined as the stretch from the second conserved V-encoded cysteine up to the conserved J-encoded phenylalanine. The earlier analysis of about 570 of the donors excluded any sequence lacking an unambiguous match to a single V gene segment. An earlier analysis of roughly 590 of the donors called V segments functional above 56.7% productive rearrangements and segregating when the between-donor standard deviation exceeded 5%. To diagnose cytomegalovirus status from the catalog of TCR beta chain sequences, a statistical classification framework was built. In a later analysis, V and J genes were assigned by comparing TCR nucleotide sequences against IMGT/GENE-DB human TR gene sequences. In a later analysis, CDR3 sequences and most-parsimonious VDJ recombination scenarios were assigned using the TCRdist pipeline. A later analysis defined each TCR beta chain by its CDR3 amino acid sequence plus V-gene family, and excluded reads lacking a unique V-gene family. In a later analysis, some 600 highly shared, low-generation-probability nucleotide sequences were removed to address suspected cross-contamination and a sequencing artifact. In a later analysis, a clonal expansion index for each public chain was calculated from normalized within-repertoire ranks of inferred template counts. In a later analysis, generation probabilities were computed using a VDJ recombination model fitted to out-of-frame rearrangements, and the results were checked against IGoR. A later analysis scored TCR-TCR, TCR-HLA and TCR-CMV co-occurrence with hypergeometric tests, applying a repertoire-size bias correction to TCR pairs. A later analysis estimated false discovery rates by permuting HLA or CMV assignments 20 times. In a later analysis, co-occurring TCRs were grouped using DBSCAN, with TCRdist sequence similarity added in when clustering inside HLA-allele-positive subsets. Repertoires with fewer than 30,000 or more than 120,000 public chains, plus five repertoires with anomalous nucleotide sharing, were excluded from co-occurrence clustering. Here the immuneACCESS table is served through TCRdb, limited to in-frame sequences with V and J called. Missing clones are a known gap in these copies; in checked studies unresolved V genes cover under half, and the rest lacks a known reason. V and J calls and clone size follow that table, whereas D and trimming were derived from the DNA. The table for this sample shows 95,000 to 150,000 clones. The top ten constitute less than 4.5% of the sample.

The cohort consisted of 600 to 750 healthy bone marrow donors. Cohort members were all nominally healthy when sampled, although unrecorded immune exposures were likely present. The donor was CMV seronegative and was included in the group of hundreds of seronegative cohort members. Every donor gave a peripheral blood sample, and the peripheral blood mononuclear cells from that sample were used for TCR beta sequencing. The Qiagen DNeasy Blood Extraction Kit was used to extract genomic DNA from the blood cell samples. A remark on this clone: No cognate antigen has been identified for it. Other DNA sequences from this sample encode an identical CDR3 as well.

V and J are truncated by 6 bases and 1 base respectively, leaving an intervening sequence of 10 bases. From a lookup of the germline V gene (reference sequence), CDR1 and CDR2 are MNHEY and SMNVEV. Taken from cysteine to phenylalanine, the CDR3 has 13 residues. Here the CDR3 DNA is all that survives: 39 bases in frame from base 1. This TCR was sampled from a man aged 18 to 29 in good health and CMV-seronegative. The sample comprised PBMCs. This sequence uses TRBV27 and TRBJ2-7, with a weak D call of TRBD1 (6 bases match). CDR3 reads: CASRRTASYEQYF. The sequenced DNA is TGTGCCAGCAGGAGGACAGCTTCCTACGAGCAGTACTTC.